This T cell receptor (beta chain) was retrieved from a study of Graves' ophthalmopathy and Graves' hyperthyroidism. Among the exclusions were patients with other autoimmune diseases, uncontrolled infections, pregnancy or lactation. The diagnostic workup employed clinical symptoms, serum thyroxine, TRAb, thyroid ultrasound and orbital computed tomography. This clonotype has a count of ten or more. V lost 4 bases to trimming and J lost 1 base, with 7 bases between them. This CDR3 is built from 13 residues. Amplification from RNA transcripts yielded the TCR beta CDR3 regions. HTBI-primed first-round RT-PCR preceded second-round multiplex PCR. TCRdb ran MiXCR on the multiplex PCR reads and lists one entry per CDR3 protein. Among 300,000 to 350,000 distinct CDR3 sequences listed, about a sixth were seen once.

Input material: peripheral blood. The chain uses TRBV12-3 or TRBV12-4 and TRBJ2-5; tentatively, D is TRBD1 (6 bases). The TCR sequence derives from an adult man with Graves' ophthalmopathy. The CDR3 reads CASSSGAQETQYF. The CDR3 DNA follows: TGTGCCAGCAGTTCAGGGGCCCAAGAGACCCAGTACTTC.